This TCR beta chain was recovered during a study of blood T cells in healthy people across ages. Study details: In model experiments, template switching was able to capture about one barcoded beta molecule for every two T cells that were present.

The use of a sample-barcoded 5' primer and a J-beta primer mix characterized a second PCR of roughly 6 to 11 cycles. Samples each returned at least 2.5 million CDR3-containing paired-end reads. MiXCR, applied by TCRdb to the 5' RACE reads, yields one record per CDR3 protein. The table includes fewer than 950,000 distinct CDR3 sequences, 36% detected once. The sequencing sample was made of blood. This sequence was found in a man aged 18 to 30 in good health.

CDR3 residues: CASSLTAGGQPQHF. The CDR3 DNA reads TGTGCCAGCAGTTTAACAGCAGGGGGCCAGCCCCAGCATTTT. J is TRBJ1-5 and V is TRBV28, with 8 bases fitting TRBD1. The germline V gene encodes CDR1 MDHEN and CDR2 SYDVKM. With V trimmed by 2 bases and J by 7 bases, 4 bases remained unmatched. CDR3 length: 14 amino acids.